One and the same sample provided the 7 T cell receptor beta chains below, sequenced in a study of cytomegalovirus exposure and HLA in healthy donors. Researchers ran the PCR with 60 Vbeta and 13 Jbeta primers. Assay used: immunoSEQ multiplex PCR; TCRdb lists only in-frame clones, some missing. The sample lists about 190,000 clones; around 90% were seen once. The sample comprised PBMCs. The receptors here all came from a boy younger than 10 in good health and CMV-seronegative.

The chain has TRBV13 and TRBJ2-5; 7 positions agree with TRBD1. The closer fit of TRBJ2-7 to the DNA end suggests the J call may be wrong. The CDR3 covers 14 residues. CDR1 PRHDT and CDR2 FYEKMQ come from the germline V gene (reference sequence). Here the CDR3 reads CASSSLRGSYEQYF. DNA for the CDR3: TGTGCCAGCAGCTCACTCAGGGGGAGCTACGAGCAGTACTTC.

This CDR3 reads CASSLRWGQDRYEQYF. The CDR3 DNA reads TGTGCCAGCAGCTTGCGCTGGGGACAGGATAGATACGAGCAGTACTTC. The chain uses TRBV5-5 and TRBJ2-7, with 8 bases that match TRBD1. The CDR3 length is 16 residues. V shed 1 base, J shed 4 bases, and the junction held 10 bases outside the gene matches. Germline CDR1 reads SGHKS; CDR2 reads YYEKEE (reference sequence).

This rearrangement joins TRBV5-4 to TRBJ1-1, with 8 positions matching TRBD1. Germline V gene sequence: CDR1 SGHNT, CDR2 YYREEE (reference sequence). The CDR3 extends over 15 amino acids. The junction had 7 bases not matched to a gene; V was cut back by 5 bases and J by 1 base. The CDR3 here is CASRANRGGNTEAFF. DNA of the CDR3: TGTGCCAGCAGGGCGAACAGGGGGGGGAACACTGAAGCTTTCTTT. Based on the CDR3 plus reference TRBV5-4 and TRBJ1-1, the full variable domain is ETGVTQSPTHLIKTRGQQVTLRCSSQSGHNTVSWYQQALGQGPQFIFQYYREEENGRGNFPPRFSGLQFPNYSSELNVNALELDDSALYLCASRANRGGNTEAFFGQGTRLTVV.

The CDR3 DNA is TGTGCCAGCACTTCCAGCGGGAGGGCCCCAGATACGCAGTATTTT. Encoded protein: CASTSSGRAPDTQYF. This chain joins TRBV28 and TRBJ2-3; 10 bases fit TRBD2. Germline values: CDR1 MDHEN, CDR2 SYDVKM. The CDR3 is 15 amino acids. The J segment lost 4 bases and the V segment lost 7 bases, leaving 8 bases of the junction unmatched.

CDR3 residues: CASSLRGPRHTF. CDR3 in DNA: TGTGCCAGCAGCTTACGGGGTCCGCGGCACACCTTC. The chain is built from TRBV7-9 and TRBJ1-2, with D unresolved. V was pared by 2 bases and J by 12 bases, with 13 bases between. The CDR3 extends over 12 amino acids. Germline lookup yields CDR1 SEHNR and CDR2 FQNEAQ (reference sequence). Combining the CDR3 with reference TRBV7-9 and TRBJ1-2 gives the whole variable domain DTGVSQNPRHKITKRGQNVTFRCDPISEHNRLYWYRQTLGQGPEFLTYFQNEAQLEKSRLLSDRFSAERPKGSFSTLEIQRTEQGDSAMYLCASSLRGPRHTFGSGTRLTVV.

The gene calls are TRBV7-9 and TRBJ2-7; tentatively, D is TRBD2 (6 bases). Germline V gene data show CDR1 as SEHNR and CDR2 as FQNEAQ (reference sequence). V was pared by 5 bases and J by 0 bases, with 14 bases between. This CDR3 spans 15 amino acids. The CDR3 protein is CASSRAGTYSYEQYF. The CDR3 DNA reads as TGTGCCAGCAGCCGGGCCGGGACTTACTCCTACGAGCAGTACTTC.

The chain links TRBV2 to TRBJ1-1; D possibly corresponds to TRBD1 (6 bases). This CDR3 contains 15 residues. Germline CDR1 SNHLY, CDR2 FYNNEI. V shed 7 bases and J shed 0 bases, with 15 bases lying between them. The DNA for the CDR3 is TGTGCCAGCAAATCCACAGGGAACTTGAACACTGAAGCTTTCTTT. Its protein is CASKSTGNLNTEAFF.